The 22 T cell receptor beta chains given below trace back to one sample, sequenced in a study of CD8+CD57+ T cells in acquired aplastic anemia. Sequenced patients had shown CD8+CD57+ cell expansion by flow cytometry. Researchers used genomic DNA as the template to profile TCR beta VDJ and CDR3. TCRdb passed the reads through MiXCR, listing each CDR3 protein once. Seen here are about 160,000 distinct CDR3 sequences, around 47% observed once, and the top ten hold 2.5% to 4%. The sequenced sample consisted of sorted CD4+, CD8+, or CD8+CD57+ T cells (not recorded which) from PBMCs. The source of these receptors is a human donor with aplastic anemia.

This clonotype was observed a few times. The CDR3 nucleotides read TGTGCCACCAGCAGGGAGGGTCGGAACACTGAAGCTTTCTTT. Protein sequence: CATSREGRNTEAFF. The chain couples TRBV15 to TRBJ1-1; D gene unclear. V lost 3 bases to trimming and J lost 1 base, with 9 bases between them. In germline, CDR1 is LNHNV, CDR2 YYDKDF (reference sequence). This CDR3 has 14 amino acids.

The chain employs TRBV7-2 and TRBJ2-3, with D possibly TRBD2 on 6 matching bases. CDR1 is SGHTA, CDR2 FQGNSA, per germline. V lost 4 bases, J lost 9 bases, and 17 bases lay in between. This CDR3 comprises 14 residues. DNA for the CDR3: TGTGCCAGCAGCTCCCAGGGACTGGGTTCAACGCAGTATTTT. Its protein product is CASSSQGLGSTQYF.

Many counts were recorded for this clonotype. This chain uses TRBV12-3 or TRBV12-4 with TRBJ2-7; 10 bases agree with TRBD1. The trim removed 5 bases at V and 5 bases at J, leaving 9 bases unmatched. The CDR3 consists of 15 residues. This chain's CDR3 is CASSPPGQGYHEQYF. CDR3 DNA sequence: TGTGCCAGCAGTCCTCCGGGACAGGGGTACCACGAGCAGTACTTC.

CDR3 DNA: TGCAGTCTAGGGACAGGGGGCTACACCTTC. Amino acids: CSLGTGGYTF. The V call is TRBV29-1, the J call TRBJ1-2; 9 bases are shared with TRBD1. This CDR3 has 10 amino acids. Germline lookup yields CDR1 SQVTM and CDR2 ANQGSEA.

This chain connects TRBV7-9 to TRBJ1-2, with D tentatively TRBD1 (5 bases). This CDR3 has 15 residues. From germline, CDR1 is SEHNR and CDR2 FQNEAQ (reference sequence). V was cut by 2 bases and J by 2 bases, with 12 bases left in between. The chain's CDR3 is CASSLLYAGNYGYTF. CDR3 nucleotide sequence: TGTGCCAGCAGCTTACTCTACGCAGGGAACTATGGCTACACCTTC.

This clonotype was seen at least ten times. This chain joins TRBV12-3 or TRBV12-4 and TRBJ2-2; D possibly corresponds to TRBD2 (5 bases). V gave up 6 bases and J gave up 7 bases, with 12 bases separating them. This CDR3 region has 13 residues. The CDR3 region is CASSLSRGGELFF. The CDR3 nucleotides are TGTGCCAGCAGCCTCTCCCGGGGCGGGGAGCTGTTTTTT.

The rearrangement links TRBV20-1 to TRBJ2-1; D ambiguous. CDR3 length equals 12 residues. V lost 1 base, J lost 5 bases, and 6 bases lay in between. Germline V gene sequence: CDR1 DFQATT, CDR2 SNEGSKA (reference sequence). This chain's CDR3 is CSARVFDNEQFF. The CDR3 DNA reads TGCAGTGCTAGAGTTTTTGACAATGAGCAGTTCTTC.

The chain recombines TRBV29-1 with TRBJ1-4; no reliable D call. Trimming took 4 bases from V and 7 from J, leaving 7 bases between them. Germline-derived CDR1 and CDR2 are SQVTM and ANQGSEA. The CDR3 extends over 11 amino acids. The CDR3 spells CSVVEGEKLFF. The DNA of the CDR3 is TGCAGCGTTGTAGAGGGTGAAAAACTGTTTTTT.

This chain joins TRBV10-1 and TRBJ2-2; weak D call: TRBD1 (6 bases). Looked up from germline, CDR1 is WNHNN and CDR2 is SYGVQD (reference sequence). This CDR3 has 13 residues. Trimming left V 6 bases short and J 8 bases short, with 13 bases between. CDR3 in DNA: TGCGCCAGCAGGGGGGCCCTAAGAGGGGAGCTGTTTTTT. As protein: CASRGALRGELFF.

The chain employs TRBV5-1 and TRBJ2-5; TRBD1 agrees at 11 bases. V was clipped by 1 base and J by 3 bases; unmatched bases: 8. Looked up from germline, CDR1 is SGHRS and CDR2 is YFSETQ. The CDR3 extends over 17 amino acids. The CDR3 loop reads CASSLSRDRGWEETQYF. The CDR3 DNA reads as TGCGCCAGCAGCTTGTCCCGGGACAGGGGGTGGGAAGAGACCCAGTACTTC.

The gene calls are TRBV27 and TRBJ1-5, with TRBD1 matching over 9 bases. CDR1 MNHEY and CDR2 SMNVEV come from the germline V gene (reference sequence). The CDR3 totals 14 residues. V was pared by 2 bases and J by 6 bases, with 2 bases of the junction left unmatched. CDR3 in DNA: TGTGCCAGCAGTTTAATGGACAGGGGTCAGCCCCAGCATTTT. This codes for CASSLMDRGQPQHF.

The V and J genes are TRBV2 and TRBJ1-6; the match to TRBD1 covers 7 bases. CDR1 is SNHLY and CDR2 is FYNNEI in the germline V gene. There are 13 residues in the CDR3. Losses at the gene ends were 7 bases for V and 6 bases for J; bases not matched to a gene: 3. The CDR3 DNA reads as TGTGCCAGCAAGGGACAGAGTAATTCACCCCTCCACTTT. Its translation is CASKGQSNSPLHF.

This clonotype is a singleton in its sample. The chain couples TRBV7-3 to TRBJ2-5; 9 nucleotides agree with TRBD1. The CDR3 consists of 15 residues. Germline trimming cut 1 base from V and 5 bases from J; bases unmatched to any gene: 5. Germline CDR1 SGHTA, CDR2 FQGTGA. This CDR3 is CASSLNRGRGETQYF. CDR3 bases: TGTGCCAGCAGCTTAAACAGGGGGCGCGGGGAGACCCAGTACTTC. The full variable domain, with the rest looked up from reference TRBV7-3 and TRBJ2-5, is GAGVSQTPSNKVTEKGKYVELRCDPISGHTALYWYRQSLGQGPEFLIYFQGTGAADDSGLPNDRFFAVRPEGSVSTLKIQRTERGDSAVYLCASSLNRGRGETQYFGPGTRLLVL.

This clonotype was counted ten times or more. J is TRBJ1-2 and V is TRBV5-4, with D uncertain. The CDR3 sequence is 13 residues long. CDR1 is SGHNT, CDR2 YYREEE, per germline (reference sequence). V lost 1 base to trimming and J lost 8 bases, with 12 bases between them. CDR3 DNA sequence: TGTGCCAGCAGCTTGATAGGGTCTCGAGGCTACACCTTC. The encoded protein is CASSLIGSRGYTF.

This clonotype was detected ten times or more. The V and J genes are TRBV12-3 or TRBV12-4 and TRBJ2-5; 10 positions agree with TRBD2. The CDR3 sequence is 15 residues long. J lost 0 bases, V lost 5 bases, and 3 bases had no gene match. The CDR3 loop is CASSRAGGYQETQYF. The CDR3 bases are TGTGCCAGCAGTCGAGCGGGGGGGTACCAAGAGACCCAGTACTTC.

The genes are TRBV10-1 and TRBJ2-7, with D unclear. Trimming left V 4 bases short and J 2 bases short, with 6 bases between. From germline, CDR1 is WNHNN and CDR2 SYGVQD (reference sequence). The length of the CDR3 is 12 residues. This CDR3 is CASSVGPYEQYF. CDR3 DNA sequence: TGCGCCAGCAGTGTCGGCCCCTACGAGCAGTACTTC.

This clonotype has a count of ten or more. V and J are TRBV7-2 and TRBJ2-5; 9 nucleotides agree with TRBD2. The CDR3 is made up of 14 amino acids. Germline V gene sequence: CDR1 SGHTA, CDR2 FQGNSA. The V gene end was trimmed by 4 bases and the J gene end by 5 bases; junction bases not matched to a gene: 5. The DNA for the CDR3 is TGTGCCAGCAGCTCCGCGGGAGGGGGTGAGACCCAGTACTTC. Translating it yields CASSSAGGGETQYF.

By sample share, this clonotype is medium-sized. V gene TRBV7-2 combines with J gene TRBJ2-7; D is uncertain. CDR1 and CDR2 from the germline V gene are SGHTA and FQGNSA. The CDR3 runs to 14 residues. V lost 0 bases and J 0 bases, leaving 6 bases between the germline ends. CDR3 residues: CASSLASSSYEQYF. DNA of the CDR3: TGTGCCAGCAGCTTAGCGTCGAGCTCCTACGAGCAGTACTTC. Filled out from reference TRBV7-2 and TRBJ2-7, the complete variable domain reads GAGVSQSPSNKVTEKGKDVELRCDPISGHTALYWYRQSLGQGLEFLIYFQGNSAPDKSGLPSDRFSAERTGGSVSTLTIQRTQQEDSAVYLCASSLASSSYEQYFGPGTRLTVT.

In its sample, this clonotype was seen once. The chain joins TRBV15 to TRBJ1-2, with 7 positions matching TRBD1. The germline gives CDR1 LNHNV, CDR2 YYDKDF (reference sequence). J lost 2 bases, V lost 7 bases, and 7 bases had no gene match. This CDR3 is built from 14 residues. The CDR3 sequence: CATKQLGQNYGYTF. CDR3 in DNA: TGTGCCACCAAGCAGTTGGGACAGAACTATGGCTACACCTTC.

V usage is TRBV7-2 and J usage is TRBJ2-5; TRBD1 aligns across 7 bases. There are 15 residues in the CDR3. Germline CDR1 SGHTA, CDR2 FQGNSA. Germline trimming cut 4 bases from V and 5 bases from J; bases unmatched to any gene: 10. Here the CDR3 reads CASSSWTGQWETQYF. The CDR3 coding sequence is TGTGCCAGCAGCTCATGGACAGGCCAGTGGGAGACCCAGTACTTC. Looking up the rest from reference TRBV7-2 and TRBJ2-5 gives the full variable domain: GAGVSQSPSNKVTEKGKDVELRCDPISGHTALYWYRQSLGQGLEFLIYFQGNSAPDKSGLPSDRFSAERTGGSVSTLTIQRTQQEDSAVYLCASSSWTGQWETQYFGPGTRLLVL.

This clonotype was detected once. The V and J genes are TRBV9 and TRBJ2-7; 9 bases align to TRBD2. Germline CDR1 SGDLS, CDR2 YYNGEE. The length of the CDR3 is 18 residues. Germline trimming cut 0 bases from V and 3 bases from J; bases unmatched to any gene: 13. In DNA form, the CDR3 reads TGTGCCAGCAGCGTAGTGTGGCTAGCGGGGACCTACCGCTACGAGCAGTACGTC. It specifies CASSVVWLAGTYRYEQYV.

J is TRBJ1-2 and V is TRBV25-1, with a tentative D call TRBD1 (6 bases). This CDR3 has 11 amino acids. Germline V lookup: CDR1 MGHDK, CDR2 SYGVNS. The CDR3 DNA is TGTGCTAGCGACCAGGGGAACGGCTACACCTTC. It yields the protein CASDQGNGYTF.